This T cell receptor beta chain was captured by sequencing in a study of T-cell memory formation after mild COVID-19. V shed 5 bases and J 2 bases; nucleotides not matched to a gene: 13. Germline CDR1 SGHAT, CDR2 FQNNGV. CDR3 size: 17 residues. MiXCR, applied by TCRdb to the 5' RACE reads, yields one record per CDR3 protein. The sample lists some 320,000 distinct CDR3 sequences, about 13% occurring once. This clonotype turned up a few times. This chain uses TRBV11-2 with TRBJ2-3, with 7 bases aligning to TRBD2. The sequenced sample was PBMCs or a T cell subset sorted from them (not recorded which). This sequence was found in a man aged 18 to 29 who had mild COVID-19 (a few samples of this study predate the infection). Cell type and time point are not known. In nucleotides, the CDR3 is TGTGCCAGCAGCCTCGACCCGGGACTAAGTTTCACAGATACGCAGTATTTT. Encoded protein: CASSLDPGLSFTDTQYF.